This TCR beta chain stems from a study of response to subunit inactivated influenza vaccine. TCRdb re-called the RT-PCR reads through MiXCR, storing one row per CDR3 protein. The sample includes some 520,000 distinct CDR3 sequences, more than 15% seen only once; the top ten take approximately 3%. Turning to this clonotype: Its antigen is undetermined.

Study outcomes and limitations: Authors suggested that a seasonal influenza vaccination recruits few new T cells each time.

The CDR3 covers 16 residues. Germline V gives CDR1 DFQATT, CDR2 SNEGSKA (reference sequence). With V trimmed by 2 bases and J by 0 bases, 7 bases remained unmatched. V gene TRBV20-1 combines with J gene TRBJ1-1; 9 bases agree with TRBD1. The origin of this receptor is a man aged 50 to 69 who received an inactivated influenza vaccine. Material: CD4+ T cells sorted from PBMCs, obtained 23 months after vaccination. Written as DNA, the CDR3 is TGCAGTGCTAGATCTGGACAGGGGCAACTGAACACTGAAGCTTTCTTT. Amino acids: CSARSGQGQLNTEAFF.